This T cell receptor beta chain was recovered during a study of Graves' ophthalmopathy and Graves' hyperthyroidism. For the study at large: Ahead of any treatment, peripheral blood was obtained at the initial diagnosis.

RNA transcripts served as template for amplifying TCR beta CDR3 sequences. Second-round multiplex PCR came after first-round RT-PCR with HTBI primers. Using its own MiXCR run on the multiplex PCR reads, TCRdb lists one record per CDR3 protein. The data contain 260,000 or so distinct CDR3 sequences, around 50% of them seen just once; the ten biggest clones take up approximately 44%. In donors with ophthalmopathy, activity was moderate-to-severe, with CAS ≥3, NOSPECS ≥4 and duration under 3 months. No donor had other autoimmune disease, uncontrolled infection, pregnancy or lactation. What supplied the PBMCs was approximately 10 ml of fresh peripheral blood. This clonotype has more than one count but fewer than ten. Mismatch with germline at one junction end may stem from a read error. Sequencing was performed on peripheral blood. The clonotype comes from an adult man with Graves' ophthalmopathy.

The CDR3 DNA sequence: TGTGCCAGCAGCTTGGATGGGGGGTATCAGCCCCAGCATTTT. It is translated as CASSLDGGYQPQHF. The chain uses TRBV5-1 and TRBJ1-5; possible D gene TRBD1, 5 bases. The V gene's germline CDR1 is SGHRS and CDR2 YFSETQ. The CDR3 is 14 residues long.